These T cell receptor beta chains were read from a single sample in a study of CD8 T cells in Susac syndrome. TCRdb used MiXCR to reprocess the immunoSEQ multiplex PCR reads, holding one entry per CDR3 protein. This sample has roughly 160,000 distinct CDR3 sequences, with around 94% found just once. Source material: CD4+ T cells from PBMCs. The source is a human donor in good health. Each CDR3 is given with its conserved first and last residue. The D gene is left open where the match is weak. Part of the rows lack a size; the others show once, few, many or a class for expanded clones.

J gene | D gene | clone size | V gene | CDR3 DNA | CDR3 protein
TRBJ2-3 | - | - | TRBV9 | TGTGCCAGCAGCGTAGATCTGGGGCTGTCTAGCACAGATACGCAGTATTTT | CASSVDLGLSSTDTQYF
TRBJ2-5 | - | - | TRBV6-2/TRBV6-3 | TGTGCCAGCAGTGCCCTCGGGGCGGCTTTGGACCAGTACTTC | CASSALGAALDQYF
TRBJ1-6 | TRBD1 | once | TRBV9 | TGTGCCAGCAGCGTTAGGACAGGGAGCGATTCACCCCTCCACTTT | CASSVRTGSDSPLHF
TRBJ2-1 | - | - | TRBV2 | TGTGCCAGCAGTGAAGGAGGACTAAGCCCTTACAATGAGCAGTTCTTC | CASSEGGLSPYNEQFF
TRBJ2-5 | - | - | TRBV5-1 | TGCGCCAGCAGCTATACAGGGGAGACCCAGTACTTC | CASSYTGETQYF
TRBJ1-5 | - | - | TRBV7-3 | TGTGCCAGCAGCCCGGGCCCTTGTCCCCAGCATTTT | CASSPGPCPQHF
TRBJ2-4 | - | - | TRBV2 | TGTGCCAGCAGTGAAGAGGGAGTGGCCAAAAACATTCAGTACTTC | CASSEEGVAKNIQYF
TRBJ1-2 | - | - | TRBV12-3/TRBV12-4 | TGTGCCAGCAGTTTAGCGGACACCTATGGCTACACCTTC | CASSLADTYGYTF
TRBJ2-7 | - | - | TRBV4-3 | TGCGCCAGCAGCCAAGATCTTGACAGGACTCCTTACTTC | CASSQDLDRTPYF
TRBJ2-1 | TRBD1 | - | TRBV9 | TGTGCCAGCAGCCGCCGGGACAGGGACAACAATGAGCAGTTCTTC | CASSRRDRDNNEQFF
TRBJ2-1 | TRBD2 | - | TRBV28 | TGTGCCAGCAGTGCCCCTAGCGGGGGGGCGAATGAGCAGTTCTTC | CASSAPSGGANEQFF
TRBJ2-7 | - | - | TRBV9 | TGTGCCAGCAGCCAAATTACAGGCTACGAGCAGTACTTC | CASSQITGYEQYF
TRBJ2-3 | - | - | TRBV6-1 | TGTGCCAGCAGCCTGATCGCAGATACGCAGTATTTT | CASSLIADTQYF
TRBJ2-3 | TRBD2 | few | TRBV30 | TGTGCCTGGCGCCTAGCGGGGGGCACAGATACGCAGTATTTT | CAWRLAGGTDTQYF
TRBJ1-5 | TRBD1 | once | TRBV20-1 | TGCAGTGCTTGGGACAGGAACAGGAACCAGCCCCAGCATTTT | CSAWDRNRNQPQHF
TRBJ2-1 | - | - | TRBV24-1 | TGTGCCACCAGTGATTTGGAGACAACCGGTAACAATGAGCAGTTCTTC | CATSDLETTGNNEQFF
TRBJ2-5 | - | - | TRBV27 | TGTGCCAGCAGGGGAAGGGTTGAGGGGGAGACCCAGTACTTC | CASRGRVEGETQYF
TRBJ1-5 | - | few | TRBV6-2/TRBV6-3 | TGTGCCAGCAGGCAGGGCAACAGCAATCAGCCCCAGCATTTT | CASRQGNSNQPQHF
TRBJ2-6 | - | - | TRBV30 | TGTGCCTGGAGCAGGGTGAACGGGGCCAACGTCCTGACTTTC | CAWSRVNGANVLTF
TRBJ1-5 | TRBD1 | - | TRBV11-2 | TGTGCCAGCAGCCAGGGGGCTAATCAGCCCCAGCATTTT | CASSQGANQPQHF
TRBJ1-1 | - | once | TRBV3-1 | TGTGCCAGCAACCAAGATCGTCGAGGGGGGACTGAAGCTTTCTTT | CASNQDRRGGTEAFF
TRBJ2-3 | - | - | TRBV7-2 | TGTGCCAGCACCCCTCCGAGTCCAGTGTCCGCAGATACGCAGTATTTT | CASTPPSPVSADTQYF
TRBJ2-5 | TRBD2 | - | TRBV29-1 | TGCAGCGTTGAGGGTAGCGGGGGGATCCAAGAGACCCAGTACTTC | CSVEGSGGIQETQYF
TRBJ2-2 | - | once | TRBV5-1 | TGCGCCAGCAGCCAGCAGGTCGCAGCTAACACCGGGGAGCTGTTTTTT | CASSQQVAANTGELFF
TRBJ2-5 | TRBD1 | - | TRBV18 | TGTGCCAGCTCACCCGGGACAGGAGAAGAGACCCAGTACTTC | CASSPGTGEETQYF
TRBJ2-3 | - | - | TRBV9 | TGTGCCAGCAGCGTGACCGGGCTTCAGCAAGATACGCAGTATTTT | CASSVTGLQQDTQYF
TRBJ2-3 | TRBD2 | - | TRBV12-3/TRBV12-4 | TGTGCCAGCAGTTTACGGCCTAGCGGGGGCACAGATACGCAGTATTTT | CASSLRPSGGTDTQYF
TRBJ2-4 | - | - | TRBV3-1 | TGTGCCAGCAGCCAGGCGGCCAAAAACATTCAGTACTTC | CASSQAAKNIQYF
TRBJ2-1 | - | - | TRBV29-1 | TGCAGCGTTCGCGGGGAGGCCTACAATGAGCAGTTCTTC | CSVRGEAYNEQFF
TRBJ2-7 | - | - | TRBV4-1 | TGCGCCAGCAGCCATATGGGCCCCTACGAGCAGTACTTC | CASSHMGPYEQYF
TRBJ2-1 | TRBD2 | - | TRBV5-6 | TGTGCCAGCAGCTTTGGGAGGGCGTCCTACAATGAGCAGTTCTTC | CASSFGRASYNEQFF
TRBJ1-6 | - | - | TRBV3-1 | TGTGCCAGCAGCCAAGATCTCCGGGAAAATTCACCCCTCCACTTT | CASSQDLRENSPLHF
TRBJ1-5 | - | - | TRBV7-8 | TGTGCCAGCAGCCCCCGAGGCGTCGCTGGCGGCAATCAGCCCCAGCATTTT | CASSPRGVAGGNQPQHF
TRBJ2-7 | - | once | TRBV7-8 | TGTGCCAGCAGCAATCGACAGGGAGGGTCCTACGAGCAGTACTTC | CASSNRQGGSYEQYF
TRBJ1-1 | - | - | TRBV5-1 | TGCGCCAGCAGCTCCCGGGGGGTTGGCACTGAAGCTTTCTTT | CASSSRGVGTEAFF
TRBJ2-3 | TRBD2 | - | TRBV25-1 | TGTGCCAGCAGTGAAAGAGCCGGGACTAGCGAAACAGATACGCAGTATTTT | CASSERAGTSETDTQYF
TRBJ2-6 | - | once | TRBV20-1 | TGCAGTGCTAGATCCCGGGACGGGCTTTCTGGGGCCAACGTCCTGACTTTC | CSARSRDGLSGANVLTF
TRBJ1-1 | - | - | TRBV19 | TGTGCCAGTAGTGTCAGCCTGAACACTGAAGCTTTCTTT | CASSVSLNTEAFF
TRBJ2-3 | - | - | TRBV11-2 | TGTGCCAGCAGCCAGGTCCCCATAAGCACAGATACGCAGTATTTT | CASSQVPISTDTQYF
TRBJ2-3 | TRBD2 | once | TRBV20-1 | TGCAGTGCTGCCAATCCTAGCGGGGGCCGAGATACGCAGTATTTT | CSAANPSGGRDTQYF
TRBJ1-2 | - | - | TRBV27 | TGTGCCAGCGCGTCCACTGCTTTCGGATATGGCTACACCTTC | CASASTAFGYGYTF
TRBJ2-7 | TRBD2 | - | TRBV27 | TGTGCCAGCAGTTATAGCGGGGGGGCCGCCGAGCAGTACTTC | CASSYSGGAAEQYF
TRBJ2-6 | - | - | TRBV12-5 | TGTGCTAGTGGTTTAGCCTTGGGGCGCGTCACTGGGGCCAACGTCCTGACTTTC | CASGLALGRVTGANVLTF
TRBJ1-2 | - | - | TRBV25-1 | TGTGCCAGCAGTGGCTATGGCTACACCTTC | CASSGYGYTF
TRBJ2-7 | TRBD2 | - | TRBV4-3 | TGCGCCAGCAGCCAAGCACTAGCGGGGCCCTACGAGCAGTACTTC | CASSQALAGPYEQYF
TRBJ2-3 | - | - | TRBV20-1 | TGCAGTGCACCAAAGACAGAAGATACGCAGTATTTT | CSAPKTEDTQYF
TRBJ1-2 | - | - | TRBV7-2 | TGTGCCAGCACCTCCGCGGGATTCCGCTATGGCTACACCTTC | CASTSAGFRYGYTF
TRBJ2-6 | - | - | TRBV3-1 | TGTGCCAGCAGTTTGAACCCATCTGGGGCCAACGTCCTGACTTTC | CASSLNPSGANVLTF